The entry that follows covers one TCR beta chain sequence. This specimen comes from a study of control samples from healthy donors and cancer patients. Profiled with immunoSEQ multiplex PCR; TCRdb holds only in-frame clones, not every one. The sample contains around 20,000 clones, roughly 80% of which appear only once. Trimming shortened V by 6 bases and J by 0 bases, and 15 bases separated the two germline ends. CDR1 SQVTM and CDR2 ANQGSEA come from the germline V gene. This CDR3 contains 15 residues. The clonotype originates from an elderly man with head and neck cancer. This rearrangement joins TRBV29-1 to TRBJ2-1, with D possibly being TRBD2 (5 bases). Sequencing input: PBMCs. CDR3 in DNA: TGCAGCGTCTCAGGACTGTCATACTCCTACAATGAGCAGTTCTTC. Protein sequence: CSVSGLSYSYNEQFF.